The sequence of this T cell receptor beta chain was determined in a study of response to subunit inactivated influenza vaccine. General study points: After each seasonal influenza vaccination, few new T cells are recruited, the authors suggested.

In TCRdb, the RT-PCR reads were re-called with MiXCR into one record per CDR3 protein. This table has approximately 680,000 distinct CDR3 sequences, around a sixth appearing once. There are a few counts of this clonotype. Antigen unknown. Trimming removed 3 bases from V and 5 bases from J; junction bases left unmatched: 5. Per the germline V gene, CDR1 is SGHDT and CDR2 is YYEEEE. This CDR3 contains 15 residues. V is TRBV5-6 and J is TRBJ2-1, with TRBD2 matching over 10 bases. This specimen consisted of PBMCs from blood, obtained about 12 days after vaccination. The source of this sequence is a middle-aged man who received an inactivated influenza vaccine. The CDR3 spells CASSSSGLANNEQFF. The CDR3, as DNA: TGTGCCAGCAGCTCATCGGGACTAGCGAACAATGAGCAGTTCTTC.